Each of the 6 T cell receptor beta chains below was sequenced from the same sample in a study of T cell responses to AZD1222 COVID-19 vaccine. Repertoires were generated with immunoSEQ multiplex PCR, while TCRdb's copy carries only in-frame clones and drops some. The table shows around 60,000 clones, with roughly 89% occurring only once. The sample was peripheral blood, taken on day 0 of AZD1222 vaccination. Source of these receptors: an adult in good health.

Only one count was recorded for this clone. The chain combines TRBV19 with TRBJ2-6; possibly TRBD2 for D (5 bases). The germline V and J ends were trimmed by 5 bases and 1 base, with 12 bases remaining between them. CDR3 length equals 16 residues. Germline assignment: CDR1 LNHDA and CDR2 SQIVND (reference sequence). The CDR3: CASSPWGESGANVLTF. CDR3 in DNA: TGTGCCAGTAGTCCTTGGGGAGAGTCTGGGGCCAACGTCCTGACTTTC.

This chain connects TRBV5-1 to TRBJ1-2, with D uncertain. The ends were cut back, 2 bases at V and 2 bases at J, with 7 bases in the middle. CDR1 SGHRS and CDR2 YFSETQ come from the germline V gene. The CDR3 spans 13 residues. CDR3 sequence (DNA): TGCGCCAGCAGCTTCGGGCAGAACTATGGCTACACCTTC. It yields the protein CASSFGQNYGYTF.

The gene calls are TRBV6-5 and TRBJ1-3, with TRBD1 identical over 10 bases. Germline V gene lookup returns CDR1 MNHEY and CDR2 SVGAGI. This CDR3 region has 15 residues. V lost 8 bases, J lost 0 bases, and 4 bases stayed unmatched. CDR3 loop: CASVTGGNSGNTIYF. CDR3 DNA: TGTGCCAGCGTGACAGGGGGCAACTCTGGAAACACCATATATTTT.

V usage is TRBV29-1 and J usage is TRBJ1-1; D is unresolved. The CDR3 totals 12 residues. Germline lookup yields CDR1 SQVTM and CDR2 ANQGSEA. V lost 3 bases and J 4 bases, leaving 9 bases between the germline ends. CDR3 coding DNA: TGCAGCGTTGATGAGGTGGTCACTGAAGCTTTCTTT. Amino acids: CSVDEVVTEAFF. The variable domain in full, completed from reference TRBV29-1 and TRBJ1-1, reads SAVISQKPSRDICQRGTSLTIQCQVDSQVTMMFWYRQQPGQSLTLIATANQGSEATYESGFVIDKFPISRPNLTFSTLTVSNMSPEDSSIYLCSVDEVVTEAFFGQGTRLTVV.

The V call is TRBV2, the J call TRBJ2-5; 13 nucleotides agree with TRBD2. Germline CDR1 SNHLY, CDR2 FYNNEI. V lost 6 bases and J lost 4; bases outside the gene matches: 5. The CDR3 consists of 15 residues. The CDR3 region is CASRPGTSGIETQYF. The CDR3 DNA sequence: TGTGCCAGCAGACCCGGGACTAGCGGGATAGAGACCCAGTACTTC.

The chain couples TRBV19 to TRBJ2-1, with 8 bases that match TRBD1. There are 14 residues in the CDR3. V lost 5 bases and J lost 9; bases outside the gene matches: 9. Germline V lookup: CDR1 LNHDA, CDR2 SQIVND (reference sequence). CDR3 residues: CASSSRHRGAEQFF. In DNA form, the CDR3 reads TGTGCCAGTAGTTCTCGGCACAGGGGGGCTGAGCAGTTCTTC.